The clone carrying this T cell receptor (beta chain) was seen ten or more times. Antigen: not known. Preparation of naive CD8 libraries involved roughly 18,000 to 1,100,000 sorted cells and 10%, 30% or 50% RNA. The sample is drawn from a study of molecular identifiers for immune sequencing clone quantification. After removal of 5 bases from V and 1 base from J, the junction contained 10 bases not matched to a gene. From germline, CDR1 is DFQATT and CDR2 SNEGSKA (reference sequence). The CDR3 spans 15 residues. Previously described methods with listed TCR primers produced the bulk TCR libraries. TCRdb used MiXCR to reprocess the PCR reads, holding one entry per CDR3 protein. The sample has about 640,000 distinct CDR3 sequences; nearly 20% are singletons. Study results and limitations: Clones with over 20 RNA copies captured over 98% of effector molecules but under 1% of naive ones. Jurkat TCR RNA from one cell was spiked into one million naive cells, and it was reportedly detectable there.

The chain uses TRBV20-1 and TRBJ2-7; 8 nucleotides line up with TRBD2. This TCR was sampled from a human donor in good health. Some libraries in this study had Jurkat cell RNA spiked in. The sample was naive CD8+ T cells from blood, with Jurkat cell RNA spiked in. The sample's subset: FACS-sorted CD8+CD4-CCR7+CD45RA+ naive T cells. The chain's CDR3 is CSARPGTRGSYEQYF. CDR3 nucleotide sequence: TGCAGTGCTCGACCTGGGACTAGAGGATCCTACGAGCAGTACTTC.